One T cell receptor (beta chain) is described in this entry. What this receptor recognizes is not known. No base-level quality is on record; no much larger clone is a single base apart. This sample also contains other DNA sequences that code for the same CDR3. This entry belongs to a study of control samples from healthy donors and cancer patients (dated by TCRdb to the early 2020s). Receptors were amplified or captured by the immunoSEQ multiplex PCR assay. Drawn from immuneACCESS, this table holds only the in-frame rearrangements with V and J called that TCRdb kept. Clones are partly lost; checked studies trace under half to an unresolved V gene and leave the rest unexplained. This sample has about 120,000 clones in its table, and about 87% of those were observed once. 9.5% to 13% of the sample is held by the ten biggest clonotypes. The junction shows trimming of 2 bases on V and 5 bases on J, plus 7 bases between the germline ends. From the germline V gene, CDR1 is KGHSH and CDR2 is LQKENI. From its cysteine to its phenylalanine, the CDR3 spans 13 amino acids. CDR3 DNA only is kept here, 39 bases in frame from base 1.

This TCR came from a man aged 25-40 years in good health. The source material was blood. Recombination joined TRBV18 with TRBJ1-5; matching of 5 bases hints at TRBD1 as the D gene. The DNA sequence reads TGTGCCAGCTCACCAGGAGGGGATCAGCCCCAGCATTTT. Its protein reads: CASSPGGDQPQHF.